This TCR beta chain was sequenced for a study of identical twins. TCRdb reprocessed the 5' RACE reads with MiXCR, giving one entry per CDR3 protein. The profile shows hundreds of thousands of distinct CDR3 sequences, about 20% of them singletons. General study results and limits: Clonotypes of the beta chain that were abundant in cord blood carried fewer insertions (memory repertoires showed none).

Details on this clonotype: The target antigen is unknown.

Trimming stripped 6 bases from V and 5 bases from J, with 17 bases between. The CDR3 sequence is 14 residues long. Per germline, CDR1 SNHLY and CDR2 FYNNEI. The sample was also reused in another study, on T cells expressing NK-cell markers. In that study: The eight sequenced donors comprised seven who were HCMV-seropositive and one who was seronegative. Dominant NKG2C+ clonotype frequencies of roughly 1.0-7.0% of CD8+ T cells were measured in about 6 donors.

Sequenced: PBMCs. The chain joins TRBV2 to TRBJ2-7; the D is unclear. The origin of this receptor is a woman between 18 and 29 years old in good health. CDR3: CASRWAQAFNEQYF. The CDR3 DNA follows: TGTGCCAGCAGATGGGCTCAAGCTTTCAACGAGCAGTACTTC.